Sequencing of this T cell receptor beta chain was carried out in a study of CD4 and CD8 cells across lung adenocarcinoma regions. Germline assignment: CDR1 SGHDT and CDR2 YYEEEE. CDR3 length: 12 amino acids. The germline V and J ends were trimmed by 0 bases and 11 bases, with 11 bases remaining between them. Localized lung adenocarcinoma, a non-small cell lung cancer, affected the donors. Each CDR3 protein gets one entry after TCRdb re-called the PCR reads with MiXCR. The sample carries approximately 8,800 distinct CDR3 sequences, 50% to 65% recorded once. Sequenced input: CD8+ T cells from the center of a lung tumor. This clonotype was sampled from a female donor with lung adenocarcinoma. The CD4 and CD8 labels of this study may be unreliable. The chain joins TRBV5-6 to TRBJ2-5; D uncertain. The CDR3: CASSLDEIQQYF. The CDR3 DNA is TGTGCCAGCAGCTTGGACGAGATTCAGCAGTACTTC. The complete variable domain, with remaining parts taken from reference TRBV5-6 and TRBJ2-5, reads DAGVTQSPTHLIKTRGQQVTLRCSPKSGHDTVSWYQQALGQGPQFIFQYYEEEERQRGNFPDRFSGHQFPNYSSELNVNALLLGDSALYLCASSLDEIQQYFGPGTRLLVL.